The T cell receptor (beta chain) under discussion was sequenced for a study of vaccination and CD4 T cells after COVID-19. Study at large: Ranging from 14 to 241, the interval between dose two and post-vaccine sampling had a median of 72 days.

Scientists ran DNA taken from cultured CD4+ T cells through the Oncomine TCR Beta short-read assay for sequencing. Genomic DNA extraction was carried out from cultured CD4+ T cells. TCRdb ran MiXCR on the PCR reads and lists one entry per CDR3 protein. This sample has around 12,000 distinct CDR3 sequences, with roughly 45% found just once. Treatment denoted: 10-day PBMC culture with coronavirus spike peptide pools or control peptides (ViraFEST assay). For this clonotype: Its specificity is not known.

Specimen: CD4+ T cells from blood, cultured in vitro, collected after SARS-CoV-2 vaccination. The TCR originated in a human donor who had recovered from COVID-19.

This CDR3 is CASSSSTSGGSYEQYF. The DNA for the CDR3 is TGTGCCAGCAGCTCCTCGACTAGCGGGGGTTCCTACGAGCAGTACTTC. The chain links TRBV5-4 to TRBJ2-7, with 12 bases fitting TRBD2. In germline, CDR1 is SGHNT, CDR2 YYREEE (reference sequence). The CDR3 runs 16 residues. The ends lost 3 bases at V and 1 base at J; junction bases unmatched: 5.